The rows below give T cell receptor beta chains drawn from one sample of a study of OX40 agonist ivuxolimab in advanced cancers. Using immunoSEQ multiplex PCR, the repertoire was profiled, and TCRdb retains in-frame clones only, with some absent. The top ten hold 0.85% to 1.4% of the sample, which has some 150,000 clones, 75% to 95% seen once. The sequencing used CD4+ or CD8+ T cells sorted from blood, collected in a trial of the OX40 agonist ivuxolimab. The receptors derive from an adult with an advanced solid tumor such as melanoma, head and neck, liver or kidney cancer. Both conserved end residues are part of each CDR3. D genes are given only for firm matches. Rows may omit the clone size; those that give it use once, few, many or a size class.

D gene	V gene	clone size	CDR3 length	J gene	CDR3 protein
NA	TRBV9	NA	14	TRBJ2-5	CASIGGPVWETQYF
NA	TRBV28	NA	15	TRBJ1-5	CASSLGSLSNQPQHF
NA	TRBV2	NA	12	TRBJ1-5	CASSRVPQPQHF
NA	TRBV18	NA	13	TRBJ1-1	CASSPEGATEAFF
NA	TRBV7-3	NA	13	TRBJ1-1	CASGKGKNTEAFF
TRBD1	TRBV6-1	NA	15	TRBJ1-1	CASSGTALGGTEAFF
TRBD2	TRBV10-3	NA	14	TRBJ2-1	CASIAGSNYNEQFF
NA	TRBV5-1	NA	14	TRBJ1-1	CASSTQGTNTEAFF
TRBD1	TRBV11-2	NA	15	TRBJ1-4	CASSSSTGQGEKLFF
NA	TRBV7-9	NA	14	TRBJ2-6	CASSISGTFNVLTF
NA	TRBV9	NA	16	TRBJ1-6	CASSAGSEGVNSPLHF
TRBD1	TRBV5-6	NA	16	TRBJ1-5	CASSQGQRTSNQPQHF
NA	TRBV5-5	NA	13	TRBJ1-3	CASSLKAGNTIYF
NA	TRBV6-1	once	16	TRBJ1-3	CASSEGPGMGLNTIYF
NA	TRBV2	NA	12	TRBJ2-7	CASSRSSYEQYF
NA	TRBV28	NA	13	TRBJ1-4	CASSSPASEKLFF
NA	TRBV30	NA	13	TRBJ1-4	CAWAGTINEKLFF
TRBD2	TRBV9	once	17	TRBJ2-3	CASSVGPRAGGPDTQYF
TRBD2	TRBV11-2	few	15	TRBJ2-7	CASSFPSGGNYEQYF
TRBD2	TRBV15	NA	17	TRBJ2-5	CATSITPGGRAGETQYF
NA	TRBV21-1	once	14	TRBJ1-1	CASSKVNRRTEAFF
TRBD2	TRBV7-7	NA	14	TRBJ2-7	CASSPGLASSEQYF
NA	TRBV6-1	NA	14	TRBJ1-2	CASSPRTPYYGYTF
NA	TRBV27	NA	17	TRBJ1-6	CASSLSVGAGYNSPLHF
TRBD2	TRBV30	NA	17	TRBJ2-3	CAWGLAGLRASTDTQYF
NA	TRBV6-5	few	15	TRBJ1-1	CASTLGPGLGTEAFF
NA	TRBV7-9	NA	15	TRBJ1-1	CASSPTGQINTEAFF
NA	TRBV4-1	NA	14	TRBJ1-5	CASSLGSFNQPQHF
NA	TRBV18	NA	13	TRBJ1-2	CASSPPQPYGYTF
NA	TRBV7-9	NA	14	TRBJ1-6	CASSFYADNSPLHF
NA	TRBV7-3	NA	14	TRBJ2-2	CASSLRRNAGELFF